The 2 T cell receptor beta chains listed next were all sequenced from one sample in a study of T-cell memory formation after mild COVID-19. TCRdb reanalysed the 5' RACE reads using MiXCR and keeps one entry per CDR3 protein. Of 400,000 to 450,000 distinct CDR3 sequences in the sample, 15% to 20% were seen once. Sequenced input: PBMCs or a T cell subset sorted from them (not recorded which). These receptors came from a young man who had mild COVID-19 (a few samples of this study predate the infection). Cell type and time point are not known.

This clonotype has a handful of counts. The V gene is TRBV6-2 or TRBV6-3, the J gene TRBJ2-7, with D tentatively TRBD1 (5 bases). The CDR3 is 15 amino acids. The germline V and J ends were trimmed by 4 bases and 0 bases, with 13 bases remaining between them. CDR1 is MNHEY, CDR2 SVGEGT, per germline. The CDR3 bases are TGTGCCAGCAGTTTGTGGGGCGGAATCTCCTACGAGCAGTACTTC. This sequence encodes CASSLWGGISYEQYF.

The V call is TRBV4-1, the J call TRBJ1-2, with 7 nucleotides matching TRBD1. This CDR3 is 16 amino acids long. The trim removed 0 bases at V and 7 bases at J, leaving 11 bases unmatched. Germline V CDR1 and CDR2: MGHRA, YSYEKL. For the CDR3, the DNA is TGCGCCAGCAGCCAAGATTGGAGGGGGCTCGCTATTGGCTACACCTTC. This translates into CASSQDWRGLAIGYTF.